The 18 T cell receptor beta chains below come from one sample, sequenced in a study of long-term antiretroviral therapy in people with HIV (dated 2022 in TCRdb). The immunoSEQ hsTCRB v3.0 assay was used at survey level resolution to sequence the TRB variable region. TCRdb stores this immuneACCESS table with in-frame sequences only. Part of the clones is absent; in the studies checked, under half of the shortfall reflects unresolved V genes, and no reason is known for the rest. The sample table records approximately 34,000 clones; less than 90% of these occur just once. In total, the top ten clones hold under 6.5% of the sample. The source material was unsorted PBMCs, sampled 1 year after starting antiretroviral therapy. These TCRs come from a man aged 18 to 30 with HIV.

This clone was counted only a few times. The chain couples TRBV6-5 to TRBJ2-7, with TRBD2 as a possible D gene (6 bases). Per the germline V gene, CDR1 is MNHEY and CDR2 is SVGAGI. The ends were cut back, 0 bases at V and 6 bases at J, with 12 bases in the middle. The CDR3 is made up of 14 amino acids. CDR3 in amino acids: CASSYSEGSGEQYF. DNA for the CDR3: TGTGCCAGCAGTTACTCGGAGGGGTCGGGCGAGCAGTACTTC.

The gene calls are TRBV15 and TRBJ2-7; no definite D call. CDR3 size: 11 residues. CDR1 and CDR2 (germline): LNHNV, YYDKDF (reference sequence). V was cut by 1 base and J by 4 bases, with 2 bases left in between. Here the CDR3 reads CATSRGYEQYF. The DNA for the CDR3 is TGTGCCACCAGCAGAGGGTACGAGCAGTACTTC.

J is TRBJ2-2 and V is TRBV7-8; D unresolved. The CDR3 length is 16 residues. Looked up from germline, CDR1 is SGHVS and CDR2 is FQNEAQ. V was shortened by 5 bases and J by 6 bases, with 19 bases between the two germline ends. CDR3 loop: CASSRLPPRGPGELFF. CDR3 DNA: TGTGCCAGCAGCCGATTACCCCCTCGTGGGCCCGGGGAGCTGTTTTTT.

The chain carries TRBV7-2 and TRBJ1-6; D is ambiguous. Germline V lookup: CDR1 SGHTA, CDR2 FQGNSA. Trimming shortened V by 1 base and J by 5 bases, and 9 bases separated the two germline ends. The CDR3 is 15 residues long. CDR3 bases: TGTGCCAGCAGCTTAGTCGCCTTTAATAATTCACCCCTCCACTTT. It yields the protein CASSLVAFNNSPLHF.

The CDR3 spells CASSFTGLNNEQFF. In DNA, the CDR3 is TGTGCCAGCAGCTTTACGGGACTCAACAATGAGCAGTTCTTC. The rearrangement joins TRBV11-2 to TRBJ2-1; tentatively, D is TRBD2 (6 bases). The CDR3 has 14 amino acids. V dropped 3 bases and J dropped 5 bases, with 11 bases sitting between them. The germline V gene has CDR1 SGHAT and CDR2 FQNNGV.

The chain carries TRBV7-2 and TRBJ2-3, with D perhaps matching TRBD2 (5 bases). Trimming left V 7 bases short and J 5 bases short, with 10 bases between. The CDR3 spans 12 residues. Germline V gene lookup returns CDR1 SGHTA and CDR2 FQGNSA. The CDR3 reads CASTVGVDTQYF. CDR3 DNA: TGTGCCAGCACCGTCGGGGTAGATACGCAGTATTTT.

This sequence joins TRBV28 and TRBJ1-6; D gene unclear. The germline CDR1 and CDR2 sequences are MDHEN and SYDVKM. Trimming pared 6 bases from V and 0 bases from J, leaving 15 bases between. The CDR3 has 17 residues. The DNA of the CDR3 is TGTGCCAGCAGCCGTGGAGATGGGAGCTCCTATAATTCACCCCTCCACTTT. Its protein is CASSRGDGSSYNSPLHF.

The chain carries TRBV28 and TRBJ2-2; D uncertain. Per the germline V gene, CDR1 is MDHEN and CDR2 is SYDVKM. The ends were cut back, 8 bases at V and 4 bases at J, with 5 bases in the middle. The CDR3 contains 11 residues. The CDR3 sequence: CASAVTGELFF. The CDR3, as DNA: TGTGCCAGCGCGGTCACCGGGGAGCTGTTTTTT.

The chain is built from TRBV19 and TRBJ2-7; maybe TRBD2 (6 bases). Per the germline V gene, CDR1 is LNHDA and CDR2 is SQIVND (reference sequence). V gave up 7 bases and J gave up 7 bases, with 17 bases separating them. The CDR3 extends over 13 amino acids. CDR3 nucleotides: TGTGCCAGTAAGGCGGGGCTGGCTCGTGAGCAGTACTTC. This gives the protein CASKAGLAREQYF.

The V call is TRBV5-4, the J call TRBJ1-2, with D hard to call. V lost 7 bases, J lost 2 bases, and 12 bases lay in between. Germline lookup yields CDR1 SGHNT and CDR2 YYREEE (reference sequence). The CDR3 covers 13 residues. In DNA form, the CDR3 reads TGTGCCAGCCGTGTTGGCGGAAACTATGGCTACACCTTC. This translates into CASRVGGNYGYTF. Complete variable domain (other parts from reference TRBV5-4 and TRBJ1-2): ETGVTQSPTHLIKTRGQQVTLRCSSQSGHNTVSWYQQALGQGPQFIFQYYREEENGRGNFPPRFSGLQFPNYSSELNVNALELDDSALYLCASRVGGNYGYTFGSGTRLTVV.

This sequence joins TRBV5-5 and TRBJ2-7; D unclear. V was trimmed by 2 bases and J by 3 bases, leaving 6 bases between them. Germline V gives CDR1 SGHKS, CDR2 YYEKEE (reference sequence). The CDR3 is 12 residues long. The CDR3 sequence: CASSFNDYEQYF. The DNA for the CDR3 is TGTGCCAGCAGCTTCAATGACTACGAGCAGTACTTC.

This clone was seen a single time. This chain joins TRBV5-1 and TRBJ2-1, with 14 positions matching TRBD2. The CDR3 is 21 amino acids. The germline gives CDR1 SGHRS, CDR2 YFSETQ. After removal of 0 bases from V and 0 bases from J, the junction contained 11 bases not matched to a gene. The CDR3 DNA is TGCGCCAGCAGCTTGGGGTGGACTAGCGGGAGGCTTCCTCACTCCTACAATGAGCAGTTCTTC. It translates to CASSLGWTSGRLPHSYNEQFF.

The chain is built from TRBV4-1 and TRBJ1-2; TRBD1 matches 7 bases. The J segment lost 5 bases and the V segment lost 0 bases, leaving 6 bases of the junction unmatched. This CDR3 comprises 15 residues. CDR1 and CDR2 from the germline V gene are MGHRA and YSYEKL. The chain's CDR3 is CASSQEGTGDYGYTF. The DNA of the CDR3 is TGCGCCAGCAGCCAAGAAGGAACAGGGGATTATGGCTACACCTTC.

The V gene is TRBV10-3, the J gene TRBJ1-2; a possible D gene is TRBD1 (6 bases). The V and J ends lost 6 bases and 1 base respectively, with 12 bases between them. The CDR3 is made up of 14 amino acids. The germline gives CDR1 ENHRY, CDR2 SYGVKD. CDR3 DNA: TGTGCCATCAGGAAACGGACAGATAACTATGGCTACACCTTC. Its protein is CAIRKRTDNYGYTF.

CDR3: CASSDRVEQFF. In nucleotides, the CDR3 is TGTGCCAGCAGCGACAGGGTTGAGCAGTTCTTC. This chain joins TRBV28 and TRBJ2-1, with TRBD1 identical over 7 bases. This CDR3 is 11 amino acids long. From germline, CDR1 is MDHEN and CDR2 SYDVKM. Trimming cost V 6 bases and J 9 bases; bases outside gene matches: 2.

The chain uses TRBV13 and TRBJ2-1; D remains unclear. The V gene lost 5 bases and the J gene lost 6 bases, with 8 bases spanning the gap. The CDR3 sequence is 12 residues long. Germline values: CDR1 PRHDT, CDR2 FYEKMQ (reference sequence). The CDR3 is CASSPSPNEQFF. The CDR3 coding sequence is TGTGCCAGCAGCCCCTCCCCCAATGAGCAGTTCTTC. Full variable domain (missing parts from reference TRBV13 and TRBJ2-1): AAGVIQSPRHLIKEKRETATLKCYPIPRHDTVYWYQQGPGQDPQFLISFYEKMQSDKGSIPDRFSAQQFSDYHSELNMSSLELGDSALYFCASSPSPNEQFFGPGTRLTVL.

The CDR3 sequence: CASSQGLSTTPYEQYF. CDR3 coding DNA: TGTGCCAGCAGTCAGGGACTCTCAACAACCCCCTACGAGCAGTACTTC. The chain has TRBV27 and TRBJ2-7, with D perhaps matching TRBD2 (6 bases). Germline CDR1 reads MNHEY; CDR2 reads SMNVEV (reference sequence). V was clipped by 5 bases and J by 2 bases, with 19 bases between them. The CDR3 extends over 16 amino acids.

The chain is built from TRBV29-1 and TRBJ1-1, with TRBD1 matching over 7 bases. Losses at the gene ends were 7 bases for V and 1 base for J; bases not matched to a gene: 3. In germline, CDR1 is SQVTM, CDR2 ANQGSEA. CDR3 length equals 12 residues. CDR3: CSGGQPNTEAFF. As DNA, the CDR3 is TGCAGCGGGGGACAGCCGAACACTGAAGCTTTCTTT.